In this sample, the clone carrying this T cell receptor beta chain turned up a few times. The data were obtained in a study of OX40 agonist ivuxolimab in advanced cancers. Across the study: Administration of intravenous ivuxolimab to patients occurred every 2 weeks at 0.01 to 10 mg/kg. Prior anti-PD-1, anti-PD-L1 or anti-CTLA-4 therapy was allowed; 30% to 40% had some. Three individuals attained partial responses, comprising one hepatocellular carcinoma case and two cutaneous melanoma cases.

TCRdb's copy holds only in-frame clones and misses some; the assay was immunoSEQ multiplex PCR. Of around 100,000 clones listed, roughly 90% are singletons. Material: CD4+ or CD8+ T cells sorted from blood, obtained in a trial of the OX40 agonist ivuxolimab. The TCR comes from an adult with an advanced solid tumor such as melanoma, head and neck, liver or kidney cancer.

This chain's CDR3 is CAWVLSSGNTIYF. Here the CDR3 DNA reads TGTGCCTGGGTCCTAAGCTCTGGAAACACCATATATTTT. J is TRBJ1-3 and V is TRBV30; no definite D call. Trimming left V 5 bases short and J 0 bases short, with 8 bases between. Germline CDR1 is GTSNPN and CDR2 is SVGIG (reference sequence). The CDR3 covers 13 residues.